These 23 T cell receptor beta chains originate from one sample sequenced in a study of blood T cells in healthy people across ages. The use of a sample-barcoded 5' primer and a J-beta primer mix characterized a second PCR of about 7 to 12 cycles. TCRdb independently ran MiXCR on the 5' RACE reads; one entry per CDR3 protein. The sample has hundreds of thousands of distinct CDR3 sequences, around 50% seen once. Source material: blood. The origin of the receptors is a woman of 80 years or more in good health.

The chain combines TRBV28 with TRBJ2-3; 7 nucleotides line up with TRBD2. The CDR3 extends over 18 amino acids. J lost 4 bases, V lost 6 bases, and 19 bases had no gene match. Germline V gene data show CDR1 as MDHEN and CDR2 as SYDVKM. The CDR3 region has the DNA TGTGCCAGCAGCCCTTTAGGGCGACGAGCGGGAATTCCAGATACGCAGTATTTT. It specifies CASSPLGRRAGIPDTQYF. Full variable domain (outside the CDR3, taken from reference TRBV28 and TRBJ2-3): DVKVTQSSRYLVKRTGEKVFLECVQDMDHENMFWYRQDPGLGLRLIYFSYDVKMKEKGDIPEGYSVSREKKERFSLILESASTNQTSMYLCASSPLGRRAGIPDTQYFGPGTRLTVL.

This chain connects TRBV29-1 to TRBJ2-5; 9 nucleotides match TRBD2. Per the germline V gene, CDR1 is SQVTM and CDR2 is ANQGSEA. The trim removed 6 bases at V and 1 base at J, leaving 6 bases unmatched. CDR3 length equals 14 residues. As DNA, the CDR3 is TGCAGCGTCACTAGCGGGTCCATCCAAGAGACCCAGTACTTC. It specifies CSVTSGSIQETQYF.

V and J are TRBV3-1 and TRBJ2-7; TRBD1 agrees at 9 bases. Germline V gives CDR1 LGHDT, CDR2 YNNKEL (reference sequence). Germline trimming cut 4 bases from V and 7 bases from J; bases unmatched to any gene: 5. The CDR3 totals 13 residues. This CDR3 reads CASSLNRGQEQYF. DNA of the CDR3: TGTGCCAGCAGCCTCAACAGGGGGCAAGAGCAGTACTTC.

To note about this clonotype: As the CDR3 is not closed by the conserved phenylalanine or tryptophan, this likely results from a read error. The chain joins TRBV7-9 to TRBJ2-7, with D possibly being TRBD2 (6 bases). The J call may be faulty, since TRBJ2-5 better matches the DNA end. This CDR3 has 16 amino acids. Per germline, CDR1 SEHNR and CDR2 FQNEAQ (reference sequence). CDR3 amino acids: CASSWTSGLLGETQYL. For the CDR3, the DNA is TGTGCCAGCAGCTGGACCAGCGGGCTCCTAGGAGAGACCCAGTACTTA.

In this sample, this clonotype turned up many times. The chain links TRBV12-3 or TRBV12-4 to TRBJ2-6; no reliable D call. The CDR3 has 13 amino acids. The ends were cut back, 8 bases at V and 4 bases at J, with 9 bases in the middle. CDR3 nucleotide sequence: TGTGCCAGCTCGTCTCTCGGGGCCAACGTCCTGACTTTC. This codes for CASSSLGANVLTF.

This clonotype came up once. J is TRBJ2-2 and V is TRBV20-1; 7 bases align to TRBD1. Germline V gene lookup returns CDR1 DFQATT and CDR2 SNEGSKA (reference sequence). Germline trimming cut 6 bases from V and 0 bases from J; bases unmatched to any gene: 7. The CDR3 has 15 residues. CDR3: CSAKPGQTNTGELFF. For the CDR3, the DNA is TGCAGTGCCAAACCGGGACAGACGAACACCGGGGAGCTGTTTTTT.

This chain joins TRBV7-9 and TRBJ2-1; D tentatively reads TRBD1 or TRBD2 (6 bases each). V dropped 8 bases and J dropped 7 bases, with 21 bases sitting between them. CDR3 length: 15 residues. Germline assignment: CDR1 SEHNR and CDR2 FQNEAQ (reference sequence). CDR3 in DNA: TGTGCCAGCGACACAGGGTCGGTGGCGGGGAATGAGCAGTTCTTC. Protein sequence: CASDTGSVAGNEQFF. The whole variable domain, remainder taken from reference TRBV7-9 and TRBJ2-1, is DTGVSQNPRHKITKRGQNVTFRCDPISEHNRLYWYRQTLGQGPEFLTYFQNEAQLEKSRLLSDRFSAERPKGSFSTLEIQRTEQGDSAMYLCASDTGSVAGNEQFFGPGTRLTVL.

Concerning this clonotype itself: A much bigger clone sits one base away, suggesting this may be a read error. The chain joins TRBV20-1 to TRBJ2-7; TRBD2 is a possible D gene (6 bases). Per the germline V gene, CDR1 is DFQATT and CDR2 is SNEGSKA (reference sequence). The CDR3 covers 15 residues. V dropped 1 base and J dropped 2 bases, with 15 bases sitting between them. CDR3 nucleotide sequence: TGCAGTGCTAGAGCAACTAGCAGAGGGGCCTACGAGCAGTACTTC. Translating it yields CSARATSRGAYEQYF.

This clonotype was found once. The rearrangement uses TRBV12-3 or TRBV12-4 and TRBJ1-4; possible D gene TRBD1, 5 bases. The CDR3 consists of 14 residues. V lost 2 bases and J lost 8, with 12 bases in between. CDR3: CASSLRAGYEKLFF. In DNA, the CDR3 is TGTGCCAGCAGTTTACGGGCAGGGTACGAAAAACTGTTTTTT.

CDR3 protein: CASSLGAGLNTGELFF. As DNA, the CDR3 is TGCGCCAGCAGCTTGGGCGCGGGGCTGAACACCGGGGAGCTGTTTTTT. V usage is TRBV5-1 and J usage is TRBJ2-2; D might be TRBD2 (6 bases). The CDR3 covers 16 residues. Germline CDR1 and CDR2: SGHRS and YFSETQ. The ends were cut back, 0 bases at V and 1 base at J, with 10 bases in the middle.

This chain connects TRBV15 to TRBJ2-1; no definite D call. The CDR3 loop spans 13 amino acids. Germline assignment: CDR1 LNHNV and CDR2 YYDKDF (reference sequence). V lost 1 base and J lost 8, with 9 bases in between. In DNA form, the CDR3 reads TGTGCCACCAGCAGAGGGCTAAAGGATGAGCAGTTCTTC. Residues: CATSRGLKDEQFF.

The CDR3: CASSPGSAGGAGELFF. CDR3 coding DNA: TGTGCCAGCAGCCCGGGTAGTGCGGGAGGTGCCGGGGAGCTGTTTTTT. The V and J genes are TRBV12-3 or TRBV12-4 and TRBJ2-2, with 8 positions matching TRBD2. The V gene end was trimmed by 6 bases and the J gene end by 6 bases; junction bases not matched to a gene: 12. The CDR3 is made up of 16 amino acids.

This clonotype was recorded at least ten times. The chain links TRBV6-6 to TRBJ1-4; D not certain. This CDR3 region has 13 residues. Germline lookup yields CDR1 MNHNY and CDR2 SVGAGI (reference sequence). V lost 2 bases and J lost 11, with 12 bases in between. The CDR3 DNA reads as TGTGCCAGCAGTTACGGGCTGCCATCGAAACTGTTTTTT. Translated, it gives CASSYGLPSKLFF.

Comments on this clonotype: A much bigger clone sits one base away, suggesting this may be a read error. The chain joins TRBV7-3 to TRBJ1-6; no definite D call. Trimming took 5 bases from V and 10 from J, leaving 15 bases between them. The CDR3 consists of 14 residues. The germline V gene has CDR1 SGHTA and CDR2 FQGTGA. CDR3 DNA sequence: TGTGCCAGCAGCCTTGAAGGTTCAAACTCACCCCTCCACTTT. The encoded protein is CASSLEGSNSPLHF.

With respect to this clonotype: One end of the junction is discordant with germline, which a read error may explain. The J gene is TRBJ1-2, the V gene TRBV7-2; 8 nucleotides line up with TRBD1. The CDR3 runs to 17 residues. Per germline, CDR1 SGHTA and CDR2 FQGNSA. The CDR3 spells CAGSLARLQGGTYGYTF. The DNA of the CDR3 is TGTGCCGGCAGCTTAGCGAGATTACAGGGGGGAACCTATGGTTACACCTTC.

This clonotype was seen many times. J is TRBJ2-7 and V is TRBV20-1; either TRBD1 or TRBD2 may supply D (5 bases each). Germline V gene lookup returns CDR1 DFQATT and CDR2 SNEGSKA (reference sequence). Trimming left V 5 bases short and J 2 bases short, with 13 bases between. The length of the CDR3 is 13 residues. CDR3 DNA: TGCAGTGCTCCTGGACACGGGACCTACGAGCAGTACTTC. As protein: CSAPGHGTYEQYF.

Concerning this clonotype: A much larger clone differs by one base, so this may be a read error. The J gene is TRBJ2-7, the V gene TRBV27, with 9 bases aligning to TRBD2. J was trimmed by 2 bases and V by 4 bases; bases with no gene match: 3. CDR1 is MNHEY and CDR2 is SMNVEV in the germline V gene (reference sequence). The CDR3 has 14 residues. The DNA of the CDR3 is TGTGCCAGCAGTTCGGGACTAGCAACCTACGAGCAGTACTTC. It yields the protein CASSSGLATYEQYF.

V is TRBV9 and J is TRBJ1-2; D remains ambiguous. The CDR3 is 14 amino acids. CDR1 and CDR2 from the germline V gene are SGDLS and YYNGEE. The V end lost 0 bases, the J end lost 4 bases, and 10 bases lay between the germline ends. The CDR3 DNA sequence: TGTGCCAGCAGCGTAGTAACGGTCAGCTATGGCTACACCTTC. Translation: CASSVVTVSYGYTF.

On this clonotype itself: This may arise from a read error, as a much more abundant clone is one base away. The V call is TRBV5-1, the J call TRBJ2-5; D is uncertain. The V and J ends lost 4 bases and 11 bases respectively, with 18 bases between them. This CDR3 has 13 residues. Germline V lookup: CDR1 SGHRS, CDR2 YFSETQ. The CDR3 loop reads CASSGRVPNEQYF. The DNA of the CDR3 is TGCGCCAGCAGCGGCCGGGTCCCTAATGAGCAGTACTTC.

This clonotype was seen at least ten times. This chain joins TRBV20-1 and TRBJ2-1; D gene uncertain. The V end lost 6 bases, the J end lost 6 bases, and 15 bases lay between the germline ends. This CDR3 spans 13 amino acids. Germline CDR1 DFQATT, CDR2 SNEGSKA (reference sequence). This CDR3 is CSAERALGNEQFF. Written as DNA, the CDR3 is TGCAGTGCAGAAAGGGCCCTTGGCAATGAGCAGTTCTTC.

This clonotype has just a few counts. The chain is built from TRBV7-9 and TRBJ1-4; possibly TRBD1 for D (6 bases). Germline V lookup: CDR1 SEHNR, CDR2 FQNEAQ (reference sequence). V was cut by 5 bases and J by 2 bases, with 24 bases left in between. This CDR3 has 19 residues. The CDR3 nucleotides read TGTGCCAGCAGCCCCCCCAGGGGATTTGAGATGCGGACTAATGAAAAACTGTTTTTT. It is translated as CASSPPRGFEMRTNEKLFF.

This clonotype was found many times. This chain links TRBV7-8 with TRBJ2-1; D is uncertain. The CDR3 spans 13 residues. CDR1 is SGHVS and CDR2 is FQNEAQ in the germline V gene. V lost 5 bases and J 6 bases, leaving 11 bases between the germline ends. CDR3 loop: CASSTSEPNEQFF. In DNA, the CDR3 is TGTGCCAGCAGCACCTCGGAACCCAATGAGCAGTTCTTC.

This clonotype was observed at least ten times. V usage is TRBV12-3 or TRBV12-4 and J usage is TRBJ2-1, with TRBD2 identical over 12 bases. This CDR3 comprises 15 residues. With V trimmed by 5 bases and J by 1 base, 0 bases remained unmatched. CDR3 region: CASSGLAGSYNEQFF. The CDR3 region has the DNA TGTGCCAGCAGTGGACTAGCGGGGTCCTACAATGAGCAGTTCTTC.